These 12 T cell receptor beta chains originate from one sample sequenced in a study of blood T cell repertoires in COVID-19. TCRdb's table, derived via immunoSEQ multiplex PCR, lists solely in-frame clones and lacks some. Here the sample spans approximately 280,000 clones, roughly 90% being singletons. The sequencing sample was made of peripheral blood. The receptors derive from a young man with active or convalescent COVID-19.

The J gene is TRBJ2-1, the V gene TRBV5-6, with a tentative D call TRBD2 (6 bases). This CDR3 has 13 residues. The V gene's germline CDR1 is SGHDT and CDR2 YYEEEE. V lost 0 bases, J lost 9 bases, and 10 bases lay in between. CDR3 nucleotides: TGTGCCAGCAGCTTGGGGACTACAGGTGAGCAGTTCTTC. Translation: CASSLGTTGEQFF.

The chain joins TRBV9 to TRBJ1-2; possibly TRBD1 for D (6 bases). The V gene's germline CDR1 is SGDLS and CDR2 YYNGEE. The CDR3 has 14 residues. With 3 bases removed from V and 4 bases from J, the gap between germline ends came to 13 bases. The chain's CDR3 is CASSGSGVGYGYTF. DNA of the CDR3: TGTGCCAGCAGCGGCTCAGGGGTGGGCTATGGCTACACCTTC.

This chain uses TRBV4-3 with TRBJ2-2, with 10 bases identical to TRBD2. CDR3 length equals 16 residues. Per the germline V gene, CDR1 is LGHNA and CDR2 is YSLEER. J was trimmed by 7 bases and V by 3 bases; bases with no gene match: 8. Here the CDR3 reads CASSQDSGGAGGELFF. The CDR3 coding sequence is TGCGCCAGCAGCCAGGACAGCGGGGGGGCAGGCGGGGAGCTGTTTTTT.

The CDR3 DNA sequence: TGTGCCAGCAGCTTGAGTACCCACGAGAGGACCCTCCACTTT. Its translation is CASSLSTHERTLHF. The chain is built from TRBV5-6 and TRBJ1-6; D remains ambiguous. This CDR3 is 14 amino acids long. Germline assignment: CDR1 SGHDT and CDR2 YYEEEE. The V and J ends lost 1 base and 14 bases respectively, with 16 bases between them. Combining the CDR3 with reference TRBV5-6 and TRBJ1-6 gives the whole variable domain DAGVTQSPTHLIKTRGQQVTLRCSPKSGHDTVSWYQQALGQGPQFIFQYYEEEERQRGNFPDRFSGHQFPNYSSELNVNALLLGDSALYLCASSLSTHERTLHFGNGTRLTVT.

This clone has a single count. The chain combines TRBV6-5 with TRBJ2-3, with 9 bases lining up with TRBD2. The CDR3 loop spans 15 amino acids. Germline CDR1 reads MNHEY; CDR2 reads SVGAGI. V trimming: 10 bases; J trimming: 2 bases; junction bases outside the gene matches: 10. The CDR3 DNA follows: TGTGCCACCAGGGCGGGGGGGTTTCACACAGATACGCAGTATTTT. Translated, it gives CATRAGGFHTDTQYF.

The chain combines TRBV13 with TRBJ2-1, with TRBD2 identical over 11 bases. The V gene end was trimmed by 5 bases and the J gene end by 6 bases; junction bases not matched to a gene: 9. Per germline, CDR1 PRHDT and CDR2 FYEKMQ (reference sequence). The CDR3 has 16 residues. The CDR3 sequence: CASSPSGGLAVNEQFF. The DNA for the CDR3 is TGTGCCAGCAGCCCTAGCGGGGGACTAGCGGTCAATGAGCAGTTCTTC.

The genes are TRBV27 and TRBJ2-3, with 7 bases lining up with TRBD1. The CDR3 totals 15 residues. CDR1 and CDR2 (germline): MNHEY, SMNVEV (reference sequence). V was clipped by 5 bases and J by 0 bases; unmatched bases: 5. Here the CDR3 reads CASSPGQSSTDTQYF. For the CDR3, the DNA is TGTGCCAGCAGTCCGGGACAGAGCAGCACAGATACGCAGTATTTT.

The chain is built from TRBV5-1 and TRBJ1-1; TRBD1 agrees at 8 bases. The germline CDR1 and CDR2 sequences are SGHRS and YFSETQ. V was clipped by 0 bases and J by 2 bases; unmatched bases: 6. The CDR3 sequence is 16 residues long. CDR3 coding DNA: TGCGCCAGCAGCTTGGAGCAGGGGGCGGCTAACACTGAAGCTTTCTTT. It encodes CASSLEQGAANTEAFF. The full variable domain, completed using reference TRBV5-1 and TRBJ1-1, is KAGVTQTPRYLIKTRGQQVTLSCSPISGHRSVSWYQQTPGQGLQFLFEYFSETQRNKGNFPGRFSGRQFSNSRSEMNVSTLELGDSALYLCASSLEQGAANTEAFFGQGTRLTVV.

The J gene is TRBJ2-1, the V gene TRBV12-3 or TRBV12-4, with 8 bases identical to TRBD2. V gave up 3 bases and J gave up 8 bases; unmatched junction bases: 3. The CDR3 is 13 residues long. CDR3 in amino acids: CASSFWRGDEQFF. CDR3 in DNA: TGTGCCAGCAGTTTTTGGCGGGGGGATGAGCAGTTCTTC.

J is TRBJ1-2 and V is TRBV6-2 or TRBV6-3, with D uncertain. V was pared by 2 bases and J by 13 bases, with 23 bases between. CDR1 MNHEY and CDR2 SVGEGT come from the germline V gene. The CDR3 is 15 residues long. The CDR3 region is CASSYVYPFSGSVTF. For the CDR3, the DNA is TGTGCCAGCAGTTACGTCTATCCTTTTTCGGGGTCAGTCACCTTC.

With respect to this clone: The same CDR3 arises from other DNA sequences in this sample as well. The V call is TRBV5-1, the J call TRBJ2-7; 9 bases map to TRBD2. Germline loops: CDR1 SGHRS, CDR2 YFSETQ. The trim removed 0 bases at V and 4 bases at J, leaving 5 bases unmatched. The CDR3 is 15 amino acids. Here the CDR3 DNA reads TGCGCCAGCAGCTTGGGGGGCGGGGGGGAATACGAGCAGTACTTC. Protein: CASSLGGGGEYEQYF.

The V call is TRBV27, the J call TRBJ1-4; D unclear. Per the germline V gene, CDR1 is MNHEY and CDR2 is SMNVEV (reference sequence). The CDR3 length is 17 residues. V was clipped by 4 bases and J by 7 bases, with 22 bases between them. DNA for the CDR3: TGTGCCAGCAGTTCCGGGCCTCTTGGGGAGCTAGTTGAAAAACTGTTTTTT. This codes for CASSSGPLGELVEKLFF.